This entry lists 2 T cell receptor beta chains sequenced from one sample in a study of circulating tumor DNA in untreated peripheral T-cell lymphoma (dated by TCRdb to the early 2020s). Receptor libraries were prepared by the immunoSEQ multiplex PCR assay. TCRdb carries this immuneACCESS record with in-frame sequences only. Its versions omit some clonotypes, under half of them owing to an unresolved V gene in the studies checked, with the rest unexplained. The sample yields approximately 400 clones; around 83% were counted once. Over 75% of the sample is in the top ten clones. The sequenced sample was cell-free DNA from blood serum. Every receptor here comes from a human donor with peripheral T-cell lymphoma.

This sequence joins TRBV7-3 and TRBJ2-1, with D unclear. CDR1 and CDR2 (germline): SGHTA, FQGTGA. Trimming left V 5 bases short and J 4 bases short, with 15 bases between. This CDR3 spans 15 amino acids. In DNA form, the CDR3 reads TGTGCCAGCAGCCCCCAACCCGCAGTGTACAATGAGCAGTTCTTC. Its translation: CASSPQPAVYNEQFF.

DNA for the CDR3: TGTGCCAGCAGTACACTAGCGGGACCGACTGAGCAGTTCTTC. It specifies CASSTLAGPTEQFF. The J gene is TRBJ2-1, the V gene TRBV28, with TRBD2 identical over 10 bases. The germline V gene has CDR1 MDHEN and CDR2 SYDVKM. This CDR3 is built from 14 residues. Unmatched junction bases numbered 7, after V lost 5 bases and J lost 9 bases.